The sequence of this T cell receptor (beta chain) was determined in a study of T cell repertoires in cytomegalovirus infection. Whole-study context: Based on public TCR beta signatures, there were indications of CMV infection and of a matching HLA type. The study, taken as a whole, reports: In two of eight donors, the top clonotype was HLA-C-restricted CMV-specific. Pooled public TCR beta family frequency picked out CMV carriers with the relevant HLA.

This clonotype was counted a few times. Its antigen is not known. TCRdb redid the calling of the reads with MiXCR, one entry per CDR3 protein. The table has some 600,000 distinct CDR3 sequences, approximately 24% seen once. CDR3 size: 13 residues. V dropped 11 bases and J dropped 4 bases, with 16 bases sitting between them. The germline CDR1 and CDR2 sequences are ENHRY and SYGVKD. This sequence joins TRBV10-3 and TRBJ2-3, with a weak D call TRBD1 (6 bases). The sequence was obtained from a human donor in good health (CMV status not recorded). Some clones in this sample may be carry-over from other donors' samples. The source material was CD8+ T cells from PBMCs. The CDR3 DNA sequence: TGTGCCGCCGAAGAATCAGGGGCAGATACGCAGTATTTT. It yields the protein CAAEESGADTQYF.